Shown below are 20 T cell receptor beta chains from a single sample sequenced in a study of T cell responses to AZD1222 COVID-19 vaccine. Sequenced by immunoSEQ multiplex PCR; TCRdb stores in-frame clones only, minus some. The sample shows about 53,000 clones, 70% to 85% of them seen only once. Material: peripheral blood, obtained on day 0 of AZD1222 vaccination. These receptors were taken from an adult in good health.

The CDR3 here is CASSLGGSSYNEQFF. CDR3 bases: TGTGCCAGCAGTTTGGGCGGGAGCTCCTACAATGAGCAGTTCTTC. The gene calls are TRBV28 and TRBJ2-1; 7 nucleotides align to TRBD2. There are 15 residues in the CDR3. V lost 3 bases to trimming and J lost 0 bases; unmatched junction nucleotides: 2. CDR1 and CDR2 (germline): MDHEN, SYDVKM.

This sequence joins TRBV18 and TRBJ2-1; D unresolved. The CDR3 loop spans 13 amino acids. V was cut by 4 bases and J by 7 bases, with 11 bases left in between. CDR1 KGHSH and CDR2 LQKENI come from the germline V gene. CDR3 sequence reads: CASSLSQLNEQFF. CDR3 DNA sequence: TGTGCCAGCTCACTCTCACAGCTTAATGAGCAGTTCTTC. The variable domain in full, with the rest retrieved from reference TRBV18 and TRBJ2-1, is NAGVMQNPRHLVRRRGQEARLRCSPMKGHSHVYWYRQLPEEGLKFMVYLQKENIIDESGMPKERFSAEFPKEGPSILRIQQVVRGDSAAYFCASSLSQLNEQFFGPGTRLTVL.

The J gene is TRBJ2-3, the V gene TRBV27; tentatively, D is TRBD2 (5 bases). The CDR3 has 14 residues. Trimming shortened V by 0 bases and J by 6 bases, and 10 bases separated the two germline ends. Germline V lookup: CDR1 MNHEY, CDR2 SMNVEV (reference sequence). As DNA, the CDR3 is TGTGCCAGCAGTTTATCGGACTCCCCGGATACGCAGTATTTT. It translates to CASSLSDSPDTQYF.

The chain combines TRBV19 with TRBJ1-1; D unresolved. The germline V and J ends were trimmed by 5 bases and 1 base, with 17 bases remaining between them. CDR1 LNHDA and CDR2 SQIVND come from the germline V gene (reference sequence). There are 16 residues in the CDR3. The CDR3 nucleotides read TGTGCCAGTAGTGCCCCCCGGGCAGCACAGAACACTGAAGCTTTCTTT. This translates into CASSAPRAAQNTEAFF.

The J gene is TRBJ1-5, the V gene TRBV12-3 or TRBV12-4; D call uncertain. V gave up 2 bases and J gave up 4 bases, with 6 bases separating them. The CDR3 has 13 residues. The DNA for the CDR3 is TGTGCCAGCAGTTTAATAGAGAATCAGCCCCAGCATTTT. Encoded protein: CASSLIENQPQHF.

This rearrangement joins TRBV28 to TRBJ1-4, with 11 bases lining up with TRBD1. Germline V gene sequence: CDR1 MDHEN, CDR2 SYDVKM. The J segment lost 7 bases and the V segment lost 4 bases, leaving 2 bases of the junction unmatched. This CDR3 region has 14 residues. The CDR3 DNA follows: TGTGCCAGCAGTTGGACAGGGGGCATTGAAAAACTGTTTTTT. Encoded protein: CASSWTGGIEKLFF.

The rearrangement uses TRBV21-1 and TRBJ1-1; the table's D call of TRBD1 was not tested on the DNA. TRBV21-1 is annotated as a pseudogene. This CDR3 contains 15 residues. The CDR3 DNA sequence: TGTGCCAGCAGCAAAAAGGGGATTTCGGACACTGAAGCTTTCTTT. It specifies CASSKKGISDTEAFF.

CDR3 sequence (DNA): TGTGCCAGCAGCGTAGCAGGGACGTCTTCCTACGAGCAGTACTTC. It yields the protein CASSVAGTSSYEQYF. The rearrangement uses TRBV9 and TRBJ2-7; D may be TRBD1 or TRBD2 (5 bases each). The CDR3 length is 15 residues. The germline V and J ends were trimmed by 0 bases and 1 base, with 11 bases remaining between them. Germline values: CDR1 SGDLS, CDR2 YYNGEE. The complete variable domain, with remaining parts taken from reference TRBV9 and TRBJ2-7, reads DSGVTQTPKHLITATGQRVTLRCSPRSGDLSVYWYQQSLDQGLQFLIQYYNGEERAKGNILERFSAQQFPDLHSELNLSSLELGDSALYFCASSVAGTSSYEQYFGPGTRLTVT.

The V call is TRBV6-5, the J call TRBJ2-7, with D perhaps TRBD2 (5 bases). The CDR3 spans 14 residues. Trimming cost V 4 bases and J 2 bases, with 12 bases left between them. Germline V gene lookup returns CDR1 MNHEY and CDR2 SVGAGI. The CDR3 DNA follows: TGTGCCAGCAGTTCCGGAGGACGGGCCTACGAGCAGTACTTC. As protein: CASSSGGRAYEQYF.

In the case of this clone: Other DNA sequences in this sample translate to the same CDR3. The CDR3 is CASSPPGRTEAFF. The DNA for the CDR3 is TGTGCCAGCTCACCCCCCGGCCGGACTGAAGCTTTCTTT. This sequence joins TRBV18 and TRBJ1-1, with unresolved D. The germline CDR1 and CDR2 sequences are KGHSH and LQKENI. CDR3 length: 13 amino acids. V lost 3 bases and J 5 bases, leaving 10 bases between the germline ends.

The chain couples TRBV4-1 to TRBJ2-1; no firm D call. CDR1 and CDR2 (germline): MGHRA, YSYEKL. The CDR3 sequence is 14 residues long. V lost 6 bases, J lost 6 bases, and 15 bases lay in between. The CDR3 DNA sequence: TGCGCCAGCAGGGAACCCGGGCCCACCAATGAGCAGTTCTTC. It is translated as CASREPGPTNEQFF.

This clone appeared a single time. The chain links TRBV13 to TRBJ2-1, with a weak D call TRBD2 (5 bases). From germline, CDR1 is PRHDT and CDR2 FYEKMQ (reference sequence). The CDR3 is 15 amino acids. V shed 5 bases and J shed 8 bases, with 19 bases lying between them. The CDR3 DNA sequence: TGTGCCAGCAGCCGCCGGACGGACTCGAAGGATGAGCAGTTCTTC. It translates to CASSRRTDSKDEQFF.

The table lists this clone with a few counts. The gene calls are TRBV23-1 and TRBJ2-2; 13 bases are a match to TRBD2. TRBV23-1 is annotated as an ORF whose role is uncertain. The CDR3 runs to 17 residues. The ends lost 0 bases at V and 4 bases at J; junction bases unmatched: 2. DNA of the CDR3: TGCGCCAGCAGTCAATCGAGGACTAGCGGGAGCACCGGGGAGCTGTTTTTT. This gives the protein CASSQSRTSGSTGELFF.

This chain uses TRBV5-1 with TRBJ1-4; D is ambiguous. The CDR3 spans 16 residues. The V and J ends lost 4 bases and 3 bases respectively, with 16 bases between them. Germline V gene sequence: CDR1 SGHRS, CDR2 YFSETQ. The chain's CDR3 is CASSLGDGLSNEKLFF. The CDR3 DNA sequence: TGCGCCAGCAGCCTCGGTGATGGGCTCTCTAATGAAAAACTGTTTTTT.

The sample holds one count of this clone. Written as DNA, the CDR3 is TGTGCCAGCTCACCCGGCGGGACAGAGGTCAATCAGCCCCAGCATTTT. Amino acid sequence: CASSPGGTEVNQPQHF. This sequence joins TRBV18 and TRBJ1-5; 7 bases match TRBD1. Germline CDR1 is KGHSH and CDR2 is LQKENI. The CDR3 loop spans 16 amino acids. V shed 3 bases and J 3 bases; nucleotides not matched to a gene: 8.

This clone was detected only once. This sequence joins TRBV14 and TRBJ1-2, with D perhaps matching TRBD1 (5 bases). The CDR3 totals 13 residues. CDR1 is SGHDN, CDR2 FVKESK, per germline. Trimming shortened V by 5 bases and J by 3 bases, and 10 bases separated the two germline ends. CDR3: CASSEGIHYGYTF. CDR3 bases: TGTGCCAGCAGCGAGGGGATTCACTATGGCTACACCTTC.

The rearrangement links TRBV7-2 to TRBJ2-2, with 8 bases matching TRBD1. V lost 0 bases, J lost 8 bases, and 5 bases stayed unmatched. This CDR3 region has 15 residues. Germline lookup yields CDR1 SGHTA and CDR2 FQGNSA. The CDR3 bases are TGTGCCAGCAGCTTAGCGTTTCAGGGGGCAGGGGAGCTGTTTTTT. This sequence encodes CASSLAFQGAGELFF.

The chain recombines TRBV3-1 (or the pseudogene TRBV3-2) with TRBJ1-4; no clear D gene. V was pared by 4 bases and J by 7 bases, with 13 bases between. CDR3 length equals 14 residues. Germline-derived CDR1 and CDR2 are LGHDT and YNNKEL (reference sequence). The CDR3 DNA follows: TGTGCCAGCAGCCGAGGGAAGGGTCTTGAAAAACTGTTTTTT. This encodes CASSRGKGLEKLFF.

V gene TRBV19 combines with J gene TRBJ2-3; tentatively, D is TRBD1 (6 bases). The length of the CDR3 is 13 residues. Trimming cost V 7 bases and J 3 bases, with 11 bases left between them. Germline V gene data show CDR1 as LNHDA and CDR2 as SQIVND (reference sequence). The CDR3 DNA follows: TGTGCCAGTACTACACAGGGAACAGATACGCAGTATTTT. Translation: CASTTQGTDTQYF.

The V gene is TRBV19, the J gene TRBJ1-3; D uncertain. Germline loops: CDR1 LNHDA, CDR2 SQIVND (reference sequence). This CDR3 has 13 amino acids. V lost 5 bases and J lost 0, with 5 bases in between. CDR3 residues: CASSPVSGNTIYF. CDR3 DNA sequence: TGTGCCAGTAGTCCGGTCTCTGGAAACACCATATATTTT.